At least ten counts were recorded for the clone carrying this T cell receptor (beta chain). Time point: pre-sensitization, week 0. Stated treatment: therapeutic diphenylcyclopropenone sensitization with weekly scalp DPC. Alopecia patients, 18 to 70 years old and DPC-suitable, served as donors. The sample comes from a study of human T cells and chemical hapten exposure. Study as a whole: Scalp application of diphenylcyclopropenone was performed weekly in patients across the entire approximately 26-week study. Yields of TCR per sample differed, chiefly owing to small differences in pooled library volume.

V gave up 3 bases and J gave up 3 bases, with 9 bases separating them. From germline, CDR1 is SGDLS and CDR2 YYNGEE. The CDR3 consists of 14 residues. Unique molecular identifiers were linked by the library to individual cDNA molecules. TCRdb independently ran MiXCR on the RACE reads; one entry per CDR3 protein. The sample yields 95,000 to 100,000 distinct CDR3 sequences, 11% seen once. The chain employs TRBV9 and TRBJ2-2; D unresolved. This sequence was found in a woman aged 55-75 years with alopecia areata. Some clones in this sample may be carry-over from other donors' samples. This specimen was whole blood, taken in connection with sensitization to the hapten diphenylcyclopropenone (DPC). CDR3: CASSEPPDTGELFF. CDR3 coding DNA: TGTGCCAGCAGCGAGCCCCCGGACACCGGGGAGCTGTTTTTT.